The rows below give T cell receptor beta chains drawn from one sample of a study of blood T cells in healthy people across ages. TCRdb redid the calling of the 5' RACE reads with MiXCR, one entry per CDR3 protein. The sample records roughly 1,300,000 distinct CDR3 sequences, almost 60% being singletons. The sequencing sample was made of blood. These receptors originate from a man younger than 35 in good health. The CDR3 runs from the conserved cysteine through the conserved F or W. D genes are given only for firm matches. For some rows the clone size is stated as once, few or many, or as a class when expanded; others skip it.

TRBD1	TRBV2	-	TRBJ1-5	CASSRQGENSNQPQHF	TGTGCCAGCAGCAGACAGGGCGAGAATAGCAATCAGCCCCAGCATTTT
TRBD2	TRBV27	few	TRBJ2-7	CASSFGHSGSGDEQYF	TGTGCCAGCAGTTTCGGTCATAGCGGGAGTGGGGACGAGCAGTACTTC
TRBD2	TRBV27	-	TRBJ2-3	CASSSLRESWEDTQYF	TGTGCCAGCAGTTCGTTGCGGGAGTCTTGGGAAGATACGCAGTATTTT
-	TRBV3-1	-	TRBJ2-7	CASSQAANSYEQYF	TGTGCCAGCAGCCAAGCGGCCAACTCTTACGAGCAGTACTTC
TRBD1	TRBV4-1	-	TRBJ1-1	CASSSVGGKATEAFF	TGCGCCAGCAGCTCTGTAGGGGGCAAGGCCACTGAAGCTTTCTTT
TRBD2	TRBV20-1	-	TRBJ2-7	CSFLAGVTYEQYF	TGCAGTTTCCTAGCGGGAGTCACCTACGAGCAGTACTTC
TRBD1	TRBV27	-	TRBJ2-7	CASSPSTGVEKFVSYEQYF	TGTGCCAGCAGTCCCTCGACAGGGGTTGAGAAGTTTGTGTCCTACGAGCAGTACTTC
-	TRBV7-9	-	TRBJ1-2	CAADGPNELNGYTF	TGTGCCGCAGATGGACCAAACGAATTGAATGGCTACACCTTC
-	TRBV7-9	-	TRBJ1-2	CASSLRAADYGYTF	TGTGCCAGCAGCTTACGGGCAGCCGATTATGGCTACACCTTC
TRBD2	TRBV10-1	-	TRBJ2-1	CASGSTSGGDYNEQFF	TGCGCCAGCGGGTCCACTAGCGGGGGGGACTACAATGAGCAGTTCTTC
-	TRBV7-8	-	TRBJ2-7	CASSLGPTSYEQYF	TGTGCCAGCAGCTTAGGACCTACCTCCTACGAGCAGTACTTC
TRBD1	TRBV2	-	TRBJ2-1	CASRGQLAGGEQFF	TGTGCCAGCAGGGGACAGCTAGCCGGAGGTGAGCAGTTCTTC
-	TRBV7-9	-	TRBJ2-4	CASSFPGGQYNEQYF	TGTGCCAGCAGCTTCCCCGGGGGACAGTACAATGAGCAGTACTTC
TRBD2	TRBV27	-	TRBJ2-3	CASSATSGVIDTQYF	TGTGCCAGCAGTGCCACTAGCGGGGTTATAGATACGCAGTATTTT
-	TRBV6-5	-	TRBJ1-1	CASSRKQAPEAFF	TGTGCCAGCAGCCGAAAACAGGCCCCAGAAGCTTTCTTT
TRBD2	TRBV5-5	-	TRBJ2-5	CASSLVLAEETQYF	TGTGCCAGCAGCTTGGTCCTAGCGGAAGAGACCCAGTACTTC
-	TRBV6-5	-	TRBJ2-7	CASTKGSSYEQYF	TGTGCCAGCACCAAGGGGAGCTCCTACGAGCAGTACTTC
-	TRBV9	-	TRBJ2-1	CASSGTSGEQFF	TGTGCCAGCAGTGGGACCTCGGGTGAGCAGTTCTTC
TRBD2	TRBV20-1	-	TRBJ2-1	CSASGTSGRPSYNEQFF	TGCAGTGCTAGCGGGACTAGCGGGAGACCATCTTACAATGAGCAGTTCTTC
-	TRBV27	-	TRBJ2-3	CASSLRGRESTDTQYF	TGTGCCAGCAGTTTGAGGGGCAGGGAGAGCACAGATACGCAGTATTTT
-	TRBV29-1	few	TRBJ2-3	CSVPGDRDTQYF	TGCAGCGTGCCGGGGGATCGAGATACGCAGTATTTT
-	TRBV28	once	TRBJ2-1	CASGQEFNEQFF	TGTGCCAGCGGGCAGGAGTTCAATGAGCAGTTCTTC
TRBD2	TRBV4-2	-	TRBJ2-3	CASSHLTSGGSTDTQYF	TGTGCCAGCAGCCACCTGACTAGCGGGGGTAGCACAGATACGCAGTATTTT
-	TRBV29-1	once	TRBJ2-2	CSVDRGTGELFF	TGCAGCGTTGACAGGGGCACCGGGGAGCTGTTTTTT
-	TRBV20-1	few	TRBJ2-4	CSAREGLAKNIQYF	TGCAGTGCTAGAGAGGGACTAGCCAAAAACATTCAGTACTTC
-	TRBV29-1	few	TRBJ2-7	CSVAAGRGTLGNNYEQYF	TGCAGCGTTGCGGCCGGCAGGGGGACTTTGGGTAATAACTACGAGCAGTACTTC
TRBD2	TRBV29-1	once	TRBJ2-5	CSVGSGGAGRETQYF	TGCAGCGTTGGATCGGGGGGGGCTGGGCGAGAGACCCAGTACTTC
-	TRBV25-1	-	TRBJ1-4	CASSDSVVNEKLFF	TGTGCCAGCAGTGACTCGGTGGTTAATGAAAAACTGTTTTTT
-	TRBV5-1	-	TRBJ2-7	CASSPPMGLDEQYF	TGCGCCAGCAGCCCTCCCATGGGCCTTGACGAGCAGTACTTC
-	TRBV12-3/TRBV12-4	-	TRBJ1-6	CASSIMDSPLHF	TGTGCCAGCAGTATCATGGATTCACCCCTCCACTTT
-	TRBV20-1	-	TRBJ2-7	CSAMDSAYEQYF	TGCAGTGCTATGGACAGTGCCTACGAGCAGTACTTC
-	TRBV10-3	-	TRBJ1-1	CATADQTAEAFF	TGTGCCACCGCCGATCAGACAGCTGAAGCTTTCTTT
TRBD1	TRBV20-1	few	TRBJ2-3	CSAGQQGVYSDTQYF	TGCAGTGCTGGACAGCAGGGGGTATACTCAGATACGCAGTATTTT
-	TRBV27	few	TRBJ2-1	CASSLGTKEQFF	TGTGCCAGCAGTTTAGGTACAAAAGAGCAGTTCTTC
-	TRBV20-1	-	TRBJ1-2	CSASLQGNGYGYTF	TGCAGTGCTAGTCTTCAGGGTAACGGCTATGGCTACACCTTC
-	TRBV25-1	-	TRBJ1-1	CASSEYKGHWAFF	TGTGCCAGCAGTGAATATAAGGGACACTGGGCTTTCTTT
TRBD2	TRBV3-1	-	TRBJ2-1	CASSQESSGIANEQFF	TGTGCCAGCAGCCAAGAGTCCAGCGGGATCGCCAATGAGCAGTTCTTC
-	TRBV7-6	-	TRBJ2-2	CASSWRASQELNTGELFF	TGTGCCAGCAGCTGGCGGGCCTCACAAGAACTAAACACCGGGGAGCTGTTTTTT
-	TRBV6-5	few	TRBJ1-2	CASSWGGYGYTF	TGTGCCAGCAGCTGGGGGGGGTATGGCTACACCTTC
TRBD1	TRBV20-1	-	TRBJ2-1	CSAIPGTAYNEQFF	TGCAGTGCTATCCCTGGGACAGCCTACAATGAGCAGTTCTTC
-	TRBV21-1	-	TRBJ1-2	CASSKGEGNGYTF	TGTGCCAGCAGCAAAGGGGAAGGAAATGGCTACACCTTC
-	TRBV14	few	TRBJ1-2	CASSQDRQARYGYTF	TGTGCCAGCAGCCAAGATCGGCAGGCCCGCTATGGCTACACCTTC
-	TRBV10-2	-	TRBJ2-2	CASFPPGSGTGELFF	TGCGCCAGCTTTCCTCCAGGGTCCGGCACCGGGGAGCTGTTTTTT
-	TRBV29-1	-	TRBJ1-2	CSASGEMSYGYTF	TGCAGCGCTTCGGGTGAAATGAGCTATGGCTACACCTTC
-	TRBV27	few	TRBJ2-5	CASSLAGPPTGETQYF	TGTGCCAGCAGTTTAGCCGGGCCCCCAACGGGAGAGACCCAGTACTTC
-	TRBV20-1	-	TRBJ2-1	CSAEPLTGTETYNEQFF	TGCAGTGCGGAACCTCTAACCGGGACGGAAACCTACAATGAGCAGTTCTTC